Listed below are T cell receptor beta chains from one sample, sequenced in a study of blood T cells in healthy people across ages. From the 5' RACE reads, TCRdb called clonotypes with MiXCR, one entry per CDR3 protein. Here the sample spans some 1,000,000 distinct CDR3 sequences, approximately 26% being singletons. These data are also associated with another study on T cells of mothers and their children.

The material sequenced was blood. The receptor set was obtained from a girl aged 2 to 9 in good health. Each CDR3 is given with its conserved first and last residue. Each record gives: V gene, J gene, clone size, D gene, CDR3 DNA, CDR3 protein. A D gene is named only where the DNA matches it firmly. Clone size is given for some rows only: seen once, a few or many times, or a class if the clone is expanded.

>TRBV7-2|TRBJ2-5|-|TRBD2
TGTGCCAGCAGCCTACCTAGCGGGGGAAGCTTCCAAGAGACCCAGTACTTC
CASSLPSGGSFQETQYF
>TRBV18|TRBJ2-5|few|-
TGTGCCAGCTCACCACCGGATAGACTTGAGTCAGAGACCCAGTACTTC
CASSPPDRLESETQYF
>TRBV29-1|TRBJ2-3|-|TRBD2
TGCAGCACGAAACCCGGGGACTATTTCCCAGATACGCAGTATTTT
CSTKPGDYFPDTQYF
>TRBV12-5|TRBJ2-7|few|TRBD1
TGTGCTAGTGGACCCGACAGGGGGCTAGGGGAGCAGTACTTC
CASGPDRGLGEQYF
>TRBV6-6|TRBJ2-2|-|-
TGTGCCAGCAGTTACGTCCGGGGTCGGGAGCTGTTTTTT
CASSYVRGRELFF
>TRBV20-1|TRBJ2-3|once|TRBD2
TGCAGTGCTAAGGGCACTCACCGGGAGGGGTCCTCCCGCCCCAAGGTCACAGATACGCAGTATTTT
CSAKGTHREGSSRPKVTDTQYF
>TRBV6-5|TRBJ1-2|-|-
TGTGCCAGCAGTTGCTCGACAGGAACCTATGGCTACACCTTC
CASSCSTGTYGYTF
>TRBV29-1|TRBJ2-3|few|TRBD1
TGCAGCGTTGATTCGGTTGGGGACAGTCTTTTCGGAGATACGCAGTATTTT
CSVDSVGDSLFGDTQYF
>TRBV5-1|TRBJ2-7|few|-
TGCGCCAGCAGCCGGAACGGGGAGATCAACTACGAGCAGTACTTC
CASSRNGEINYEQYF
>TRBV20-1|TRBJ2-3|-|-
TGCAGTGCTAGAGATATAGTAGCGACGGATACGCAGTATTTT
CSARDIVATDTQYF
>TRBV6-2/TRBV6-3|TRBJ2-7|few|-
TGTGCCAGCAGTTACGCACTCGCCGGGGGAGGAGGCTACGAGCAGTACTTC
CASSYALAGGGGYEQYF
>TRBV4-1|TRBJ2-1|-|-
TGCGCCAGCAGCCAAGTTTTGAGGAGGAGGGAGAAGAATGAGCAGTTCTTC
CASSQVLRRREKNEQFF
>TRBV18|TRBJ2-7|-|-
TGTGCCAGCTCAGTAGGACTCGCCTCCTACGAGCAGTACTTC
CASSVGLASYEQYF
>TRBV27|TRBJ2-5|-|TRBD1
TGTGCCAGCAGGGACACAGGGGAAGAGACCCAGTACTTC
CASRDTGEETQYF
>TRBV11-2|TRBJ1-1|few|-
TGTGCCAGCAGCTTAGACCGACTTTCTGAAGCTTTCTTT
CASSLDRLSEAFF
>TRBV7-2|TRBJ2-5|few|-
TGTGCCAGCAGCGCCTGGACGACTGGGGAGACCCAGTACTTC
CASSAWTTGETQYF
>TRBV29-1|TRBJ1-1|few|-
TGCAGCGTTGAAGGGACTTCTGAAGCTTTCTTT
CSVEGTSEAFF
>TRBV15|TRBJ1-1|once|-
TGTGCCACCAGCAGGTCTTTGGAGAACACTGAAGCTTTCTTT
CATSRSLENTEAFF
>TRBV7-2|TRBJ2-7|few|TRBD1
TGTGCCAGCAGCTTAGGACCTGGGCAGGGGACAGGGCAGTACTTC
CASSLGPGQGTGQYF
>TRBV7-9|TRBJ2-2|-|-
TGTGCCAGCAGCTCGAATCCCGGGGAGCTGTTTTTT
CASSSNPGELFF
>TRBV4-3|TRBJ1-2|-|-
TGCGCCAGCAGCCAAGATCGGGACCTGGTCTATGGCTACACCTTC
CASSQDRDLVYGYTF
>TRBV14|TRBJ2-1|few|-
TGTGCCAGCAGCCAAGATGGATTGGAGGCTTGGTATTACAATGAGCAGTTCTTC
CASSQDGLEAWYYNEQFF
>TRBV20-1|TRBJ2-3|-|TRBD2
TGCAGTGCTCCCTTAGGCGGGAGAACAGATACGCAGTATTTT
CSAPLGGRTDTQYF
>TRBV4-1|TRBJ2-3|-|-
TGCGCCAGCAGCCAAGTTATCCTCGATACGCAGTATTTT
CASSQVILDTQYF
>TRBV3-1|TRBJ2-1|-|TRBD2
TGTGCCAGCAGCCAAGATCACGGGGAGGGGAGGCAGTTCTTC
CASSQDHGEGRQFF
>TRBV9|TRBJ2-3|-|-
TGTGCCAGCAGCGCCGAACAGGGCTGGATTGATACGCAGTATTTT
CASSAEQGWIDTQYF
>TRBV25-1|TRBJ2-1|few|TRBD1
TGTGCCAGCAGTCCTAGTTACAGGGGGCTTGGTTCTGGGGAGCAGTTCTTC
CASSPSYRGLGSGEQFF
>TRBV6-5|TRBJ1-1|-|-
TGTGCCGGCAGCCTCGGGACGAACACTGAAGCTTTCTTT
CAGSLGTNTEAFF
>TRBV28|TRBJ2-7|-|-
TGTGCCAGCAGTTTGGGGACACTTTTCCTTGGGCCATACGAGCAGTACTTC
CASSLGTLFLGPYEQYF
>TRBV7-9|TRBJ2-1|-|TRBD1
TGTGCCAGCAGCTTTAACTCGGAGGACAGGGGATTACACAATGAGCAGTTCTTC
CASSFNSEDRGLHNEQFF
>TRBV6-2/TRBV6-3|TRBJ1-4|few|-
TGTGCCAGCACCCGGTCGGACAATGAAAAACTGTTTTTT
CASTRSDNEKLFF
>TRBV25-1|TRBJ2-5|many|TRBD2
TGTGCCAGCAGTGAAATCGAGCTAGCGGATCAAGAGACCCAGTACTTC
CASSEIELADQETQYF
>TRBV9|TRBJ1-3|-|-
TGTGCCAGCAGCGTAGCGATGGGGACCGGAAACACCATATATTTT
CASSVAMGTGNTIYF
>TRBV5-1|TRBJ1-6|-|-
TGCGCCAGCAGCTTGGACGGACAGAATTCACCCCTCCACTTT
CASSLDGQNSPLHF
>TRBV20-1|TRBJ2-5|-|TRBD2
TGCAGTGCTAGATCCCCGGGGGGAGAGTACTTC
CSARSPGGEYF
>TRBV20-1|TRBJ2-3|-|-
TGCAGTGCTGGCCGTGGGGATACGCAGTATTTT
CSAGRGDTQYF
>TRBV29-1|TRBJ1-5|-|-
TGCAGCGTCGCGGGCACTGGGGGATATAGCAATCAGCCCCAGCATTTT
CSVAGTGGYSNQPQHF
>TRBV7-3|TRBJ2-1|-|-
TGTGCCAGCTCCCCTTTGGGGTGGGATGAGCAGTTCTTC
CASSPLGWDEQFF
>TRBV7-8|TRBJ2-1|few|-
TGTACCAGCAACTGGGGTAACGAGCAGTTCTTC
CTSNWGNEQFF
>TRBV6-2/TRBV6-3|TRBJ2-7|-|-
TGTGCCAGCAGATCTCTTTACCGTGAGGCGCCCTACGAGCAGTACTTC
CASRSLYREAPYEQYF
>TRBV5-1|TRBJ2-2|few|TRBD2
TGCGCCAGCAGCCTAAGAGCGGGGGGCATTGACACCGGGGAGCTGTTTTTT
CASSLRAGGIDTGELFF
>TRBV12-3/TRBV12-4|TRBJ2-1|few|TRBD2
TGTGCCAGCAGCCAGGGCGGAGCGGGGGGAAAGTTCTTC
CASSQGGAGGKFF
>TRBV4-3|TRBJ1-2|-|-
TGCGCCAGCAGCCAAGGGATCGGGAGAAGTGGCTACACCTTC
CASSQGIGRSGYTF
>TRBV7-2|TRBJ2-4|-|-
TGTGCCAGCAGAGGTGTGGCACCAAAAAACATTCAGTACTTC
CASRGVAPKNIQYF
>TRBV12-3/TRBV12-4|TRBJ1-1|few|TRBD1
TGTGCCAGCAAGAACCGGGACAGGAACACTGAAGCTTTCTTT
CASKNRDRNTEAFF
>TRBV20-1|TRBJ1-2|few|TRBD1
TGCAGTGCTAGGAGGACAGGCACCTATGGCTACACCTTC
CSARRTGTYGYTF
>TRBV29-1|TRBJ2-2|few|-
TGCAGCGTATCCCGGACAGACGGCACCGGGGAGCTGTTTTTT
CSVSRTDGTGELFF
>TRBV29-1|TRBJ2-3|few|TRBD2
TGCAGCGAACTAGCGGGGGACACAGATACGCAGTATTTT
CSELAGDTDTQYF
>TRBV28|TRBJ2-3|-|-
TGTGCCAGCACCCCATGGGGGGCCATCTCTACAGATACGCAGTATTTT
CASTPWGAISTDTQYF
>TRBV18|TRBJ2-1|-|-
TGTGCCAGCTCAGAGACTAGGAGTGAGCAGTTCTTC
CASSETRSEQFF
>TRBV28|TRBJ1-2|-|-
TGTGCCAGCAGCCATCCCGGGAACTATGGCTACACCTTC
CASSHPGNYGYTF